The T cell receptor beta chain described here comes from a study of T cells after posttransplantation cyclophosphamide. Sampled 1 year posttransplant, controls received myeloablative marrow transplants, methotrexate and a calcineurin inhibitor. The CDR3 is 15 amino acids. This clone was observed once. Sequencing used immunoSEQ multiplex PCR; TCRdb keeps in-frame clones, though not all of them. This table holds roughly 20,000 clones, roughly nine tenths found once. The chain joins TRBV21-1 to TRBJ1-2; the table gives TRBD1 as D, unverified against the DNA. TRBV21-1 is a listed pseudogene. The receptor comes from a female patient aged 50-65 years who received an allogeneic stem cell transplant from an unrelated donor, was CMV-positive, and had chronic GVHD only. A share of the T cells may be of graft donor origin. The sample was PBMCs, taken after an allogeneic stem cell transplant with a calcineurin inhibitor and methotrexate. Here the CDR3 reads CASSPPDRGNYGYTF. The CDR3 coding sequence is TGTGCCAGCAGCCCGCCAGACAGGGGGAACTATGGCTACACCTTC.